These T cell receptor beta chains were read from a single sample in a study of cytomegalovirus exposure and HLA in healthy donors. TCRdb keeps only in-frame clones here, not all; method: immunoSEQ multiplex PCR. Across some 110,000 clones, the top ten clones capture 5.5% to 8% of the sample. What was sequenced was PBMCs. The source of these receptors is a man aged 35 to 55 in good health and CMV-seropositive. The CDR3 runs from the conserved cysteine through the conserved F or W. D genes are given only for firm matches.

CASSLSGNVYEQYF	TGCGCCAGCAGCTTGAGCGGGAACGTCTACGAGCAGTACTTC	TRBD2	TRBV5-1	TRBJ2-7
CACFGGREQYF	TGTGCCTGTTTTGGGGGCCGCGAGCAGTACTTC	NA	TRBV30	TRBJ2-7
CASVSSGGTEAFF	TGCGCCAGCGTCAGCTCAGGGGGCACTGAAGCTTTCTTT	TRBD1	TRBV5-1	TRBJ1-1
CATSRDRDRYQPQHF	TGTGCCACCAGCAGAGACAGGGATCGGTATCAGCCCCAGCATTTT	NA	TRBV15	TRBJ1-5
CASSSGEGNQPQHF	TGTGCCAGCAGTTCCGGGGAGGGCAATCAGCCCCAGCATTTT	NA	TRBV27	TRBJ1-5
CASMASISQETQYF	TGTGCCAGTATGGCTAGTATCTCCCAAGAGACCCAGTACTTC	NA	TRBV19	TRBJ2-5
CASSGYRETYGYTF	TGTGCCAGCAGCGGTTACAGGGAAACCTATGGCTACACCTTC	NA	TRBV9	TRBJ1-2
CASSLPFYGYTF	TGTGCCAGCAGTTTACCCTTCTATGGCTACACCTTC	NA	TRBV28	TRBJ1-2
CASSLTADYEQYF	TGTGCCAGTAGCCTGACTGCTGATTACGAGCAGTACTTC	NA	TRBV2	TRBJ2-7
CASSEWSKNTGELFF	TGTGCCAGCAGTGAGTGGAGCAAGAACACCGGGGAGCTGTTTTTT	NA	TRBV2	TRBJ2-2
CASRSGTGPQHF	TGTGCCAGCAGGTCCGGGACAGGGCCCCAGCATTTT	TRBD1	TRBV7-9	TRBJ1-5
CASMRVGQLVGYTF	TGTGCCAGCATGAGGGTCGGGCAGCTTGTGGGCTACACCTTC	NA	TRBV6-5	TRBJ1-2
CASSGPSGRLGNEQFF	TGTGCCAGCAGCGGGCCTAGCGGGAGGCTCGGGAATGAGCAGTTCTTC	TRBD2	TRBV5-8	TRBJ2-1
CASSVQTARNEKLFF	TGTGCCAGTAGTGTCCAGACAGCTAGAAATGAAAAACTGTTTTTT	NA	TRBV19	TRBJ1-4
CATSRTGGYEQYF	TGTGCCACCAGCAGGACAGGGGGCTACGAGCAGTACTTC	TRBD1	TRBV15	TRBJ2-7
CASSQDATGMVTASGNQPQHF	TGCGCCAGCAGCCAGGACGCCACCGGGATGGTTACTGCGAGTGGCAATCAGCCCCAGCATTTT	NA	TRBV4-1	TRBJ1-5
CASSSPRRVTNTEAFF	TGTGCCAGCAGCTCCCCCCGAAGAGTTACGAACACTGAAGCTTTCTTT	NA	TRBV7-8	TRBJ1-1
CASSSSGPSYNEQFF	TGTGCCAGCAGCTCTAGCGGGCCGTCCTACAATGAGCAGTTCTTC	TRBD2	TRBV7-6	TRBJ2-1
CASSLTGKTNNEQFF	TGCGCCAGCAGCTTGACAGGGAAAACTAACAATGAGCAGTTCTTC	NA	TRBV5-1	TRBJ2-1
CASSQTGWPGELFF	TGCGCCAGCAGCCAAACAGGGTGGCCCGGGGAGCTGTTTTTT	NA	TRBV5-1	TRBJ2-2
CASSLVQGGTGLGYTF	TGCGCCAGCAGCTTGGTGCAGGGAGGGACTGGACTCGGCTACACCTTC	NA	TRBV5-1	TRBJ1-2
CASSQTTVPPGANVLTF	TGTGCCAGCAGCCAGACGACAGTCCCCCCCGGGGCCAACGTCCTGACTTTC	NA	TRBV9	TRBJ2-6
CASSVGGPYNEQFF	TGTGCCAGTAGTGTGGGAGGGCCGTACAATGAGCAGTTCTTC	TRBD2	TRBV19	TRBJ2-1
CASSLGLRGRNTGELFF	TGTGCCAGCAGCTTAGGCTTGAGGGGGCGAAACACCGGGGAGCTGTTTTTT	TRBD1	TRBV7-8	TRBJ2-2
CASSEGLGYEQYF	TGTGCCAGTAGCGAGGGACTGGGCTACGAGCAGTACTTC	NA	TRBV19	TRBJ2-7
CASTSGLAGSYEQYF	TGTGCCAGCACCTCGGGACTAGCGGGATCCTACGAGCAGTACTTC	TRBD2	TRBV7-2	TRBJ2-7
CASSYSSGDYEQYF	TGTGCCAGCAGTTACTCCTCCGGGGACTACGAGCAGTACTTC	NA	TRBV6-5	TRBJ2-7
CASSAPPGTATNTGELFF	TGTGCCAGCAGCGCGCCCCCGGGGACAGCTACTAACACCGGGGAGCTGTTTTTT	TRBD1	TRBV5-6	TRBJ2-2
CATSREGGRTEAFF	TGTGCCACCAGCAGAGAGGGGGGTAGGACTGAAGCTTTCTTT	NA	TRBV15	TRBJ1-1